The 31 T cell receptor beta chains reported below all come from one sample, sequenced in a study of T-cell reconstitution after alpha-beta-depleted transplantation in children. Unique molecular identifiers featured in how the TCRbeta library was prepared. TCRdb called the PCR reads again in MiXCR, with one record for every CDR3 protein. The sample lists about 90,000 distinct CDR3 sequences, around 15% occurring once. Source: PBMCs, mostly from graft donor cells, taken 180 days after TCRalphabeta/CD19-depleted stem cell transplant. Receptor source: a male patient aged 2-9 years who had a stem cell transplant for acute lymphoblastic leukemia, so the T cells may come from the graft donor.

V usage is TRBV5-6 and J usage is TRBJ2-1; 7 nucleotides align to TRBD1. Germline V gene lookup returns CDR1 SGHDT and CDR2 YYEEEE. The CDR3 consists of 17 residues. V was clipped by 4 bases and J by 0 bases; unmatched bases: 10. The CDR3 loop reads CASSRRGGRSSYNEQFF. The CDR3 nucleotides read TGTGCCAGCAGCCGAAGAGGGGGCCGGAGCTCCTACAATGAGCAGTTCTTC.

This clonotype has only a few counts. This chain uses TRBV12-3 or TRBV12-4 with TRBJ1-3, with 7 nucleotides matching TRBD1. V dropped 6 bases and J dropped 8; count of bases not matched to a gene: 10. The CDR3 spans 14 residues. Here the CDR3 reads CASSTDQGGDTIYF. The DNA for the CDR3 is TGTGCCAGCAGCACAGACCAGGGGGGAGACACCATATATTTT.

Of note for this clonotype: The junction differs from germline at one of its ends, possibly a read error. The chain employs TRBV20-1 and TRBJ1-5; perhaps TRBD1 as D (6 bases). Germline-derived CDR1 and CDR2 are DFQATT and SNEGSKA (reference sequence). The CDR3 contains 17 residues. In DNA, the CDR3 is TGCTGTGCTATTATAGAGCCGGGACACCTTAGCAATCAGCCCCAGCATTTT. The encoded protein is CCAIIEPGHLSNQPQHF.

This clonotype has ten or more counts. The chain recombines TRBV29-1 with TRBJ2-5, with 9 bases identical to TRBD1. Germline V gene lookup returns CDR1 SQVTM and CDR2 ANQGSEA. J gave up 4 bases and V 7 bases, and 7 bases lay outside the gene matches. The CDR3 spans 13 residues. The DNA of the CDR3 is TGCAGCGCTGACAGGGGGGACGGAGAGACCCAGTACTTC. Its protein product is CSADRGDGETQYF.

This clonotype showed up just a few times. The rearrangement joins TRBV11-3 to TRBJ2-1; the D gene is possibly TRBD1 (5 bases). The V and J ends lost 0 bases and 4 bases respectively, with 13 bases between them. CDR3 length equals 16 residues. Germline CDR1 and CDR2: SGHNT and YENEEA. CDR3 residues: CASSLERFDSYNEQFF. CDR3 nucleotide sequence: TGTGCCAGCAGCTTAGAGAGGTTTGACAGTTACAATGAGCAGTTCTTC.

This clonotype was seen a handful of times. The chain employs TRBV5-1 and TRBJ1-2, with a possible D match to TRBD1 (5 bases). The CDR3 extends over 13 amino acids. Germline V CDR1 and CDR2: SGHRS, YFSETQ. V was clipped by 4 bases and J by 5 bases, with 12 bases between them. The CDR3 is CASSKGEGYGYTF. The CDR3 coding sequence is TGCGCCAGCAGCAAAGGGGAGGGGTATGGCTACACCTTC. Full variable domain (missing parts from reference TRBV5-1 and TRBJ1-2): KAGVTQTPRYLIKTRGQQVTLSCSPISGHRSVSWYQQTPGQGLQFLFEYFSETQRNKGNFPGRFSGRQFSNSRSEMNVSTLELGDSALYLCASSKGEGYGYTFGSGTRLTVV.

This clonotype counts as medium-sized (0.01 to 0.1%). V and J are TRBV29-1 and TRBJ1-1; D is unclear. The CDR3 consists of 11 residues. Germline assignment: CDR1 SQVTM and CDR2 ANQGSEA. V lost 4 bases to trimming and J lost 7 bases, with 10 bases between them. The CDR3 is CSVAPGIEAFF. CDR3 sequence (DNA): TGCAGCGTTGCCCCGGGAATTGAAGCTTTCTTT.

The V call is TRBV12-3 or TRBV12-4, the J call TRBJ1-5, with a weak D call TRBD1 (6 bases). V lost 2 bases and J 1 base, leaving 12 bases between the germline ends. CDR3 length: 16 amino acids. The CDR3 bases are TGTGCCAGCAGTTTATGGGGGGCTGAGAGCAATCAGCCCCAGCATTTT. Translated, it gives CASSLWGAESNQPQHF.

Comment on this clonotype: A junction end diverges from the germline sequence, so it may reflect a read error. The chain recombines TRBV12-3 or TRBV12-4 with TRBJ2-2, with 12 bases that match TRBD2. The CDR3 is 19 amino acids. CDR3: CAISLALLAGGSWTGELFF. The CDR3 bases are TGTGCCATCAGTTTAGCGCTTCTAGCGGGGGGGTCGTGGACCGGGGAGCTGTTTTTT.

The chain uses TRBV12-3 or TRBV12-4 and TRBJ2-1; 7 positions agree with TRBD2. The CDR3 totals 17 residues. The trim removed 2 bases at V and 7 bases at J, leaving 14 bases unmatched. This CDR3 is CASSLTATGWGGNEQFF. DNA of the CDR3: TGTGCCAGCAGTTTAACGGCAACCGGGTGGGGGGGAAATGAGCAGTTCTTC.

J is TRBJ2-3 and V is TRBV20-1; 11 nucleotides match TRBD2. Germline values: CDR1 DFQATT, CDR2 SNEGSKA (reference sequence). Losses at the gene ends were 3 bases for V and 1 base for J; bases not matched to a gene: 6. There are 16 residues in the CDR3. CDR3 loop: CSASRLAGGGTDTQYF. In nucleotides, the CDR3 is TGCAGTGCTAGTCGGCTAGCGGGAGGTGGCACAGATACGCAGTATTTT.

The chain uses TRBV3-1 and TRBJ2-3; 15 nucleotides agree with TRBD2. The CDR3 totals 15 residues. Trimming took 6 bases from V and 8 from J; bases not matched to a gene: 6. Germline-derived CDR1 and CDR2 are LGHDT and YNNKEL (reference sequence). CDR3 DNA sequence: TGTGCCAGCAGAAGGACTAGCGGGGGGGTAGCTACGCAGTATTTT. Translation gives CASRRTSGGVATQYF.

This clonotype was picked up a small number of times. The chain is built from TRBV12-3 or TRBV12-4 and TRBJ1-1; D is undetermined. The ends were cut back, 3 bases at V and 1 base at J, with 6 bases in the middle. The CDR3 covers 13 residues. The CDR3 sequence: CASSFKGNTEAFF. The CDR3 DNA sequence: TGTGCCAGCAGTTTTAAGGGGAACACTGAAGCTTTCTTT.

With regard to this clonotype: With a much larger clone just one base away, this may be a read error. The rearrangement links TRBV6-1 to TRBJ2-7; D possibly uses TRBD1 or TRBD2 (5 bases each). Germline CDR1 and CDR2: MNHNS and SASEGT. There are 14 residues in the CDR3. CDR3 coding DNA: TGTGCCAGCAAACTAGACAGCTCCCGAGGGGAGCAGTCCTTC. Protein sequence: CASKLDSSRGEQSF.

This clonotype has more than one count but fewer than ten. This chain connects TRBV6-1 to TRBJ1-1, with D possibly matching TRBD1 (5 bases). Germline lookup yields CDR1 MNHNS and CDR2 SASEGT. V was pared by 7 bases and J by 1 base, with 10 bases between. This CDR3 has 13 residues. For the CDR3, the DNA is TGTGCCAGCAACCACGGACAGAACACTGAAGCTTTCTTT. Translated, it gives CASNHGQNTEAFF.

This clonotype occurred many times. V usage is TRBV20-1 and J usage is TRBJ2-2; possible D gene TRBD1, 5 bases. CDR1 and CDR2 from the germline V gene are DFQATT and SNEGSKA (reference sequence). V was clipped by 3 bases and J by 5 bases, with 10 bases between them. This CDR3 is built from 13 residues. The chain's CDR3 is CSASAGITGELFF. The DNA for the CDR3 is TGCAGTGCTAGCGCAGGGATAACCGGGGAGCTGTTTTTT.

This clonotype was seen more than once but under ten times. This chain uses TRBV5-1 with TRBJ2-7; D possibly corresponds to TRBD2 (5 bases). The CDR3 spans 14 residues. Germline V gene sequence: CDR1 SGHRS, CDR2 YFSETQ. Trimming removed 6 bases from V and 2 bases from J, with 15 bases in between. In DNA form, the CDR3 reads TGCGCCAGCAACGAGGGCCCCACACCCTACGAGCAGTACTTC. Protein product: CASNEGPTPYEQYF.

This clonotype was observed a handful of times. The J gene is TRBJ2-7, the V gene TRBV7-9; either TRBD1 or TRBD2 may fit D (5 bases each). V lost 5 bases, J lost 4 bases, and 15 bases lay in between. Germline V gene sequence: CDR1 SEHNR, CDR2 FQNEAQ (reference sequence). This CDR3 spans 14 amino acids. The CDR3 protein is CASSHPGGGYEQYF. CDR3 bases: TGTGCCAGCAGCCACCCAGGTGGGGGATACGAGCAGTACTTC.

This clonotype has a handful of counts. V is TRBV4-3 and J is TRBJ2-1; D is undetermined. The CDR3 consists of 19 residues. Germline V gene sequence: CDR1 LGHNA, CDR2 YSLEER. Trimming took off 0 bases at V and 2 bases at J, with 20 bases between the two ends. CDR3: CASSQEASYPGQTYNEQFF. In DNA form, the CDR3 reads TGCGCCAGCAGCCAAGAAGCCTCTTACCCTGGGCAGACCTACAATGAGCAGTTCTTC.

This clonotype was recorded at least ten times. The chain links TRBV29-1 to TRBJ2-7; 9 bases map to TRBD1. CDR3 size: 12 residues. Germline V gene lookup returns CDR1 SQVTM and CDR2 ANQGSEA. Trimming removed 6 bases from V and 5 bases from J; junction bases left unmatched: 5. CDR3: CSVDRGVDEQYF. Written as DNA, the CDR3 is TGCAGCGTGGACAGGGGTGTGGACGAGCAGTACTTC.

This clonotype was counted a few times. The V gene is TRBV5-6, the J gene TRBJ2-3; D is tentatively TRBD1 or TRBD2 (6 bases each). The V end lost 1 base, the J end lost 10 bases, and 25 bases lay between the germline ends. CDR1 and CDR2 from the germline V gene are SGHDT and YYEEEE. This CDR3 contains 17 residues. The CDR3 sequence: CASSLSTGARSKYPQYF. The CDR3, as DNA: TGTGCCAGCAGCTTGAGTACGGGGGCCCGGTCCAAATACCCGCAGTATTTT.

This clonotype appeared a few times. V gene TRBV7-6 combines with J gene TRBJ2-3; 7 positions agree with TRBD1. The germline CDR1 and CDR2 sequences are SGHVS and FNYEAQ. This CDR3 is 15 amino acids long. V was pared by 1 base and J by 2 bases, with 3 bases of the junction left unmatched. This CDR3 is CASSLGGQHTDTQYF. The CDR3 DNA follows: TGTGCCAGCAGCTTAGGGGGACAGCACACAGATACGCAGTATTTT.

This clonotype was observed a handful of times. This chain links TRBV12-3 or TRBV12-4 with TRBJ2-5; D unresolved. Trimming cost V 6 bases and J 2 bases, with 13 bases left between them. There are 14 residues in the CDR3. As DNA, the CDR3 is TGTGCCAGCAGCCCCGACGGATATCAAGAGACCCAGTACTTC. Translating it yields CASSPDGYQETQYF.

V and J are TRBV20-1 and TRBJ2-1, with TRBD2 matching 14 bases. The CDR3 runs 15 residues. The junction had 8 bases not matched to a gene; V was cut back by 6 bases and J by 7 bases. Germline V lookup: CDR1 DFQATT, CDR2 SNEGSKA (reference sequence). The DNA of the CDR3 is TGCAGTGCCGTAAGACTAGCGGGGGGGCCTAATGAGCAGTTCTTC. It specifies CSAVRLAGGPNEQFF.

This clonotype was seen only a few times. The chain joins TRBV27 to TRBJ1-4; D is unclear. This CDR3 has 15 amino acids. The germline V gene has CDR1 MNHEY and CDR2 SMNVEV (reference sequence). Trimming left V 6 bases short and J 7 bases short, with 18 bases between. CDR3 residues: CASSPIRAGGEKLFF. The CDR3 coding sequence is TGTGCCAGCAGCCCGATCCGGGCCGGAGGTGAAAAACTGTTTTTT.

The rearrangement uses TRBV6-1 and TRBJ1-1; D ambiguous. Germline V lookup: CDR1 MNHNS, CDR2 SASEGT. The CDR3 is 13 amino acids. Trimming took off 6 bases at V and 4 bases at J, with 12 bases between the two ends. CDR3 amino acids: CASSWAAVTEAFF. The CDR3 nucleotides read TGTGCCAGCAGCTGGGCGGCGGTCACTGAAGCTTTCTTT.

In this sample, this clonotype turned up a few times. CDR3 in amino acids: CASSQDRGGRETQYF. For the CDR3, the DNA is TGTGCCAGCAGCCAGGACAGGGGCGGTCGAGAGACCCAGTACTTC. This chain connects TRBV3-1 to TRBJ2-5; 9 bases match TRBD1. The CDR3 consists of 15 residues. The V segment lost 3 bases and the J segment 4 bases; nucleotides outside the gene matches: 6. Germline lookup yields CDR1 LGHDT and CDR2 YNNKEL (reference sequence).

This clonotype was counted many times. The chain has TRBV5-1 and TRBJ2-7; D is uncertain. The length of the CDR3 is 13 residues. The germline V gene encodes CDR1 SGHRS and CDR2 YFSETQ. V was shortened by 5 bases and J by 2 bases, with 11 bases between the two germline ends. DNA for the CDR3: TGCGCCAGCAGGGAGACACCTACCTACGAGCAGTACTTC. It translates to CASRETPTYEQYF.

For the CDR3, the DNA is TGTGCCAGCAGCTTAGGGTACACCTACTATGGCTACACCTTC. Residues: CASSLGYTYYGYTF. The rearrangement uses TRBV7-2 and TRBJ1-2; no firm D call. The ends were cut back, 1 base at V and 3 bases at J, with 9 bases in the middle. CDR1 and CDR2 from the germline V gene are SGHTA and FQGNSA. The CDR3 covers 14 residues. Looking up the rest from reference TRBV7-2 and TRBJ1-2 gives the full variable domain: GAGVSQSPSNKVTEKGKDVELRCDPISGHTALYWYRQSLGQGLEFLIYFQGNSAPDKSGLPSDRFSAERTGGSVSTLTIQRTQQEDSAVYLCASSLGYTYYGYTFGSGTRLTVV.

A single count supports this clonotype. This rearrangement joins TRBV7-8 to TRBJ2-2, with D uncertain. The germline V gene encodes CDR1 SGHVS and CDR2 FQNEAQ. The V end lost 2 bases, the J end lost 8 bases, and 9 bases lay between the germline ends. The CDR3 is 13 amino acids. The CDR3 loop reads CASSLMITGELFF. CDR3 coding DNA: TGTGCCAGCAGCTTAATGATTACTGGGGAGCTGTTTTTT.

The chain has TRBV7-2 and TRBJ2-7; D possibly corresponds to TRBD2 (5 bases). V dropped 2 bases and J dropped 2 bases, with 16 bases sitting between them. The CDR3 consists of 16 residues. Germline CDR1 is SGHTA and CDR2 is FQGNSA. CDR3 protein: CASSLWASRGTYEQYF. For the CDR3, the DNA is TGTGCCAGCAGCTTATGGGCTAGCCGTGGAACCTACGAGCAGTACTTC.